The TCR beta chain described here comes from a study of blood T cells in healthy people across ages. Study-wide results and caveats: In long-lived donors, naive CD4+ cell counts and diversity exceeded those of aged donors.

The CDR3 loop spans 15 amino acids. The germline gives CDR1 MNHEY, CDR2 SMNVEV (reference sequence). Trimming at V came to 2 bases and at J to 5 bases, leaving 6 bases not matched to a gene. This clonotype turned up a few times. The antigen is undetermined. Primed by a sample-barcoded 5' primer and a J-beta primer mix, a second PCR proceeded for about 6 to 12 cycles. TCRdb re-derived calls from the 5' RACE reads in MiXCR, one entry per CDR3 protein. This table holds around 1.5 million distinct CDR3 sequences, around 36% found once. The sample, roughly 9.5 milliliters of peripheral blood, was drawn from each donor. No fewer than 5.5 micrograms of total RNA were isolated from every sample.

The chain joins TRBV27 to TRBJ2-3; 8 nucleotides line up with TRBD1. Sequenced: blood. The origin of this receptor is a woman aged 25-40 years in good health. CDR3 DNA: TGTGCCAGCAGTTTAGCCAGGGGGCAAATAGATACGCAGTATTTT. Protein product: CASSLARGQIDTQYF.